One and the same sample provided the 9 T cell receptor beta chains below, sequenced in a study of low-dose radiotherapy and immunotherapy resistance in tumors. Sample time point: before trial treatment. With a constant-region primer and a V-primer adapter, TCRs were subjected to around 20 PCR cycles of amplification. TCRdb re-analysed the reads in MiXCR, keeping a single row per CDR3 protein. The data contain about 46,000 distinct CDR3 sequences, approximately 12% of them singletons. Specimen: PBMCs, collected before treatment. Receptors originate from a female donor with ovarian cancer.

This clonotype was recorded a few times. The chain is built from TRBV19 and TRBJ1-1, with D unclear. This CDR3 contains 12 residues. Trimming stripped 0 bases from V and 11 bases from J, with 10 bases between. From germline, CDR1 is LNHDA and CDR2 SQIVND (reference sequence). The CDR3 DNA reads TGTGCCAGTAGTATAGACTTCAAGGCGGCTTTCTTT. It encodes CASSIDFKAAFF.

The chain carries TRBV21-1 and TRBJ2-5; no DNA check was done on the table's D call, TRBD1. TRBV21-1 is listed as a pseudogene. This CDR3 is built from 14 residues. The CDR3 DNA follows: TGTGCCAGCAGCAAAGCTGGGGGATTAGAGACCCAGTACTTC. It is translated as CASSKAGGLETQYF.

Many counts were recorded for this clonotype. The chain couples TRBV19 to TRBJ1-1; D remains ambiguous. V shed 3 bases and J shed 5 bases, with 16 bases lying between them. Germline V CDR1 and CDR2: LNHDA, SQIVND (reference sequence). The CDR3 covers 15 residues. The CDR3: CASSIGIGLGTEAFF. The CDR3 DNA sequence: TGTGCCAGTAGTATCGGGATAGGGCTGGGAACTGAAGCTTTCTTT.

As to this clonotype: This likely traces to a read error, being one base from a far larger clone. The chain joins TRBV7-3 to TRBJ2-1; 8 positions match TRBD2. CDR1 and CDR2 (germline): SGHTA, FQGTGA. CDR3 length equals 15 residues. J was trimmed by 9 bases and V by 4 bases; bases with no gene match: 11. This CDR3 is CASSSVAGQVGEQFF. CDR3 bases: TGTGCCAGCAGCTCAGTAGCGGGGCAGGTTGGTGAGCAGTTCTTC.

This clonotype occurred a few times. This chain links TRBV5-1 with TRBJ2-2, with no clear D. Looked up from germline, CDR1 is SGHRS and CDR2 is YFSETQ. This CDR3 has 14 residues. The germline V and J ends were trimmed by 0 bases and 0 bases, with 3 bases remaining between them. This CDR3 reads CASSLESNTGELFF. The CDR3 nucleotides are TGCGCCAGCAGCTTGGAGTCGAACACCGGGGAGCTGTTTTTT.

This clonotype was seen repeatedly, ten times or more. This sequence joins TRBV12-3 or TRBV12-4 and TRBJ2-3; D gene uncertain. V lost 3 bases, J lost 0 bases, and 7 bases lay in between. The CDR3 runs 14 residues. The DNA for the CDR3 is TGTGCCAGCAGTTTCTCCGCTAGCACAGATACGCAGTATTTT. It specifies CASSFSASTDTQYF.

Points on this clonotype: This likely stems from a read error, as it lies one base from a far larger clone. The chain carries TRBV3-1 and TRBJ2-7, with 10 nucleotides matching TRBD2. This CDR3 comprises 16 residues. Per germline, CDR1 LGHDT and CDR2 YNNKEL (reference sequence). V dropped 4 bases and J dropped 7; count of bases not matched to a gene: 13. As DNA, the CDR3 is TGTGCCAGCAGCCCCTACCTAGCGGGGGCCTACAATGAGCAGTACTTC. It codes for CASSPYLAGAYNEQYF.

This clonotype has ten or more counts. The V call is TRBV9, the J call TRBJ1-2, with a possible D match to TRBD1 (5 bases). Germline lookup yields CDR1 SGDLS and CDR2 YYNGEE. V lost 3 bases to trimming and J lost 7 bases, with 13 bases between them. The CDR3 covers 13 residues. In nucleotides, the CDR3 is TGTGCCAGCAGCGCGGGGGGTAACGGTGGCTACACCTTC. Protein: CASSAGGNGGYTF.

This clonotype was found many times. The V gene is TRBV12-3 or TRBV12-4, the J gene TRBJ2-1; 8 bases fit TRBD2. V shed 5 bases and J 5 bases; nucleotides not matched to a gene: 8. This CDR3 region has 15 residues. Here the CDR3 reads CASSPGGSSDNEQFF. The CDR3 DNA is TGTGCCAGCAGTCCGGGGGGGTCCTCTGACAATGAGCAGTTCTTC.